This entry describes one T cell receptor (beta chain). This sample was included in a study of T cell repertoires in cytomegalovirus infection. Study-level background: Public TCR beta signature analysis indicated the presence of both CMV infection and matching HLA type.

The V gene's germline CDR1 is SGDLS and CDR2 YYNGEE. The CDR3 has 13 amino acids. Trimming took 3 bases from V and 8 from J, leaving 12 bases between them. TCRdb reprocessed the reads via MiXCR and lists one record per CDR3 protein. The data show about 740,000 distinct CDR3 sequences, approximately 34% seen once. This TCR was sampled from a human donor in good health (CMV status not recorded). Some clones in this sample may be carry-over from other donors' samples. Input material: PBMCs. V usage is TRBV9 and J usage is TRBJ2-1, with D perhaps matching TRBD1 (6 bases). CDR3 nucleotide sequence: TGTGCCAGCAGCGCCCTATACAGGGATGAGCAGTTCTTC. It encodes CASSALYRDEQFF.